The present entry profiles one T cell receptor beta chain with its context. Its antigen remains unidentified. Base qualities are not provided; no much larger clone lies one nucleotide away. This specimen belongs to a study of response to subunit inactivated influenza vaccine (dated by TCRdb to between 2017 and 2018). Context from the whole study: The study used deep quantitative T cell receptor repertoire profiling to track responses to a trivalent subunit inactivated influenza vaccine. Broad study findings and their caveats: The authors suggested that each seasonal influenza vaccination may recruit only a limited number of new T cells.

The library was generated by RT-PCR. Sequencing instrument: Illumina HiSeq 2500. In-frame beta chains were kept once TCRdb had trimmed the public reads at Q25 with fastp and called clones with MiXCR. Every entry covers one CDR3 protein and lists the most common genes and DNA from its rows. Counted in this sample were 400,000 to 550,000 distinct CDR3 sequences; about 25% of them appeared once. Approximately 2% of the sample belongs to the ten largest clones. From its cysteine to its phenylalanine, the CDR3 spans 14 amino acids. Of all the DNA, just the CDR3 is kept, 42 bases in frame from base 1. From the germline V gene (reference sequence), CDR1 is LNHDA and CDR2 is SQIVND. V loses 4 bases at its end and J loses 1 base; junction bases beyond the gene matches: 3.

The rearranged segments are TRBV19 and TRBJ1-2, and TRBD1 matches 7 of the central bases. The specimen comprised CD4+ T cells sorted from PBMCs, sampled about 5 days after vaccination. The receptor was isolated from a middle-aged man who received an inactivated influenza vaccine. Donor details come from another sample of the same person, matched by shared clones. The CDR3 region has the sequence CASSTDRFNYGYTF. In nucleotide form, the sequence is TGTGCCAGTAGTACGGACAGGTTTAACTATGGCTACACCTTC.